The 6 T cell receptor beta chains reported below all come from one sample, sequenced in a study of cytomegalovirus exposure and HLA in healthy donors. The PCR employed 60 Vbeta primers together with 13 Jbeta primers. Measured with immunoSEQ multiplex PCR; TCRdb has only the in-frame clones, and not every one. The data contain about 150,000 clones, over 75% of them singletons. Sequences were obtained from PBMCs. The receptors stem from a male donor in good health and CMV-seronegative.

The table lists this clone with a count of one. The chain couples TRBV18 to TRBJ2-7, with 9 bases identical to TRBD1. The CDR3 extends over 15 amino acids. The junction had 7 bases not matched to a gene; V was cut back by 3 bases and J by 4 bases. Germline-derived CDR1 and CDR2 are KGHSH and LQKENI. The CDR3 protein is CASSPSGQGTYEQYF. The CDR3 nucleotides are TGTGCCAGCTCACCCTCGGGACAGGGCACGTACGAGCAGTACTTC.

The chain joins TRBV5-6 to TRBJ1-1; 11 bases align to TRBD1. The germline CDR1 and CDR2 sequences are SGHDT and YYEEEE. CDR3 size: 15 residues. V lost 3 bases and J lost 6; bases outside the gene matches: 7. DNA of the CDR3: TGTGCCAGCAGCTACGGACAGGGGGCTGACGCTGAAGCTTTCTTT. This sequence encodes CASSYGQGADAEAFF.

This chain connects TRBV7-2 to TRBJ2-7; 9 bases align to TRBD2. Germline V gene sequence: CDR1 SGHTA, CDR2 FQGNSA. V shed 2 bases and J 4 bases; nucleotides not matched to a gene: 9. The CDR3 contains 16 residues. CDR3 in DNA: TGTGCCAGCAGCTTATTACCGCGGGAGGGCTTATACGAGCAGTACTTC. Translated, it gives CASSLLPREGLYEQYF. Supplemented by reference TRBV7-2 and TRBJ2-7, the full variable domain reads GAGVSQSPSNKVTEKGKDVELRCDPISGHTALYWYRQSLGQGLEFLIYFQGNSAPDKSGLPSDRFSAERTGGSVSTLTIQRTQQEDSAVYLCASSLLPREGLYEQYFGPGTRLTVT.

The chain carries TRBV4-1 and TRBJ1-2; 7 nucleotides match TRBD1. Germline V gives CDR1 MGHRA, CDR2 YSYEKL. With V trimmed by 2 bases and J by 7 bases, 7 bases remained unmatched. The CDR3 loop spans 14 amino acids. The CDR3 loop is CASSQSGTAGGYTF. The CDR3 DNA is TGCGCCAGCAGCCAATCCGGGACAGCCGGTGGCTACACCTTC.

The J gene is TRBJ1-2, the V gene TRBV9; 7 bases are shared with TRBD1. Germline loops: CDR1 SGDLS, CDR2 YYNGEE. The CDR3 runs to 14 residues. V was pared by 0 bases and J by 5 bases, with 4 bases of the junction left unmatched. CDR3 sequence: CASSVDGTVYGYTF. CDR3 sequence (DNA): TGTGCCAGCAGCGTAGATGGGACAGTATATGGCTACACCTTC.

V and J are TRBV6-5 and TRBJ2-5; maybe TRBD1 (5 bases). The CDR3 spans 13 residues. Trimming took 6 bases from V and 5 from J, leaving 13 bases between them. Germline CDR1 reads MNHEY; CDR2 reads SVGAGI. The CDR3 spells CASSPPGAETQYF. Written as DNA, the CDR3 is TGTGCCAGCAGCCCCCCTGGGGCCGAGACCCAGTACTTC.